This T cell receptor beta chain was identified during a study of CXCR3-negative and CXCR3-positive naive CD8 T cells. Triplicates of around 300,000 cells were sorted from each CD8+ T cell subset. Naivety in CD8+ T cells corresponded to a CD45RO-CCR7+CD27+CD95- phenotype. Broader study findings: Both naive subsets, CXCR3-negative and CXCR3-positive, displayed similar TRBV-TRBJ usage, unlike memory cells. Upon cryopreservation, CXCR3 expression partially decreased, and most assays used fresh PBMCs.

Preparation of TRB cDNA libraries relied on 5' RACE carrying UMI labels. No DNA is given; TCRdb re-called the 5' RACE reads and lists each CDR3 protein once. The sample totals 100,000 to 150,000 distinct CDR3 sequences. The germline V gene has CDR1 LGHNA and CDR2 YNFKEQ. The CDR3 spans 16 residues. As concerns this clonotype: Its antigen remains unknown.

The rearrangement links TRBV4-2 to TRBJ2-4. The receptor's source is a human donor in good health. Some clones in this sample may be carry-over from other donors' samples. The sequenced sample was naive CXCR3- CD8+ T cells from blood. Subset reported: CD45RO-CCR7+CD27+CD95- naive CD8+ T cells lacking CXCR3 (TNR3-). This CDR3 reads CASSQPIDSAKNIQYF.